This T cell receptor (beta chain) emerged from a study of cytomegalovirus exposure and HLA in healthy donors. PCR used 60 Vbeta primers and 13 Jbeta primers. Assay used: immunoSEQ multiplex PCR; TCRdb lists only in-frame clones, some missing. The sample holds roughly 100,000 clones, roughly 80% seen once. This CDR3 region has 12 residues. Germline V gene sequence: CDR1 MRHNA, CDR2 SNTAGT. The ends were cut back, 2 bases at V and 8 bases at J, with 9 bases in the middle. Note on this clone: The antigen is undetermined.

Broader study findings: Rarity marked most TCR sequences, yet some public TCRs occurred in many donors. The authors later found most CMV-associated TCR beta chains appeared HLA-restricted. Later, an analysis showed that TCR beta chains associated with HLA were more clonally expanded than others that were equally common.

V usage is TRBV6-4 and J usage is TRBJ1-2; perhaps TRBD1 as D (6 bases). This receptor was taken from a man aged 25-45 years in good health and CMV-seropositive. The sequencing sample was made of PBMCs. The DNA for the CDR3 is TGTGCCAGCAGTGACGGGCAGGGGGGCTACACCTTC. Protein: CASSDGQGGYTF.